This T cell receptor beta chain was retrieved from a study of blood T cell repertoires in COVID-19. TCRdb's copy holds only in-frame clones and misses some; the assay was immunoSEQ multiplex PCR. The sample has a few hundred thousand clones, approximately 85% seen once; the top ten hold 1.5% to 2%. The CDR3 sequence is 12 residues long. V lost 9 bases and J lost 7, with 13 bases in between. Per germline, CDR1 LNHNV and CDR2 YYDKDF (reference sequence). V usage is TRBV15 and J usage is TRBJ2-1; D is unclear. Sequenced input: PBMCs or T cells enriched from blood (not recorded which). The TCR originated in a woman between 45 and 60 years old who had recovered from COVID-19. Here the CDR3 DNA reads TGTGCCACGGGCCCCGATGGAAATGAGCAGTTCTTC. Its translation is CATGPDGNEQFF.